This is a list of T cell receptor beta chains from one sample in a study of blood T cell repertoires in COVID-19. Using immunoSEQ multiplex PCR, the repertoire was profiled, and TCRdb retains in-frame clones only, with some absent. The sample lists 30,000 or so clones, 88% occurring once. What was sequenced was peripheral blood. The receptors were sampled from a human donor in a cohort sampled during active COVID-19. CDR3s include the opening cysteine and the closing phenylalanine or tryptophan. The order of the fields is J gene, V gene, D gene, clone size, CDR3 DNA, CDR3 protein. The D gene is left open where the match is weak. Not every row has a clone size; where given, it reads once, few, many or a size class.

J gene: TRBJ1-1
V gene: TRBV6-5
D gene: .
clone size: .
CDR3 DNA: TGTGCCAGCACTGCGGGTGCGACCCTGAACACTGAAGCTTTCTTT
CDR3 protein: CASTAGATLNTEAFF

J gene: TRBJ2-2
V gene: TRBV7-7
D gene: TRBD2
clone size: once
CDR3 DNA: TGTGCTAGCAGCTTAGGCCCCCCTAGCGGGGGTGGGGAGCTGTTTTTT
CDR3 protein: CASSLGPPSGGGELFF

J gene: TRBJ2-1
V gene: TRBV5-1
D gene: .
clone size: .
CDR3 DNA: TGCGCCAGCAGCTCGGACATTTACAATGAGCAGTTCTTC
CDR3 protein: CASSSDIYNEQFF

J gene: TRBJ2-7
V gene: TRBV19
D gene: .
clone size: once
CDR3 DNA: TGTGCCAGTAGTATAGGCGGGGTCCTCTCCTACGAGCAGTACTTC
CDR3 protein: CASSIGGVLSYEQYF

J gene: TRBJ1-6
V gene: TRBV2
D gene: TRBD1
clone size: .
CDR3 DNA: TGTGCCAGACAGGGGGCCTCCTATAATTCACCCCTCCACTTT
CDR3 protein: CARQGASYNSPLHF

J gene: TRBJ2-5
V gene: TRBV11-2
D gene: TRBD1
clone size: .
CDR3 DNA: TGTGCCAGCAGCCGCCTACAGGGGTTGGGGGAGACCCAGTACTTC
CDR3 protein: CASSRLQGLGETQYF

J gene: TRBJ1-5
V gene: TRBV30
D gene: .
clone size: .
CDR3 DNA: TGTGCCTGGAGTGTACACAGAGTGAATCAGCCCCAGCATTTT
CDR3 protein: CAWSVHRVNQPQHF

J gene: TRBJ2-2
V gene: TRBV6-5
D gene: TRBD1
clone size: .
CDR3 DNA: TGTGCCAGCAGTCGGGGACAGATAAACACCGGGGAGCTGTTTTTT
CDR3 protein: CASSRGQINTGELFF

J gene: TRBJ2-7
V gene: TRBV3-1/TRBV3-2
D gene: .
clone size: .
CDR3 DNA: TGTGCCAGCAGCCCGGTTCAGGCGGGCTCCTACGAGCAGTACTTC
CDR3 protein: CASSPVQAGSYEQYF

J gene: TRBJ2-3
V gene: TRBV18
D gene: TRBD1
clone size: .
CDR3 DNA: TGTGCCAGCTCACCACGGCCAGGGGGCGGCACAGATACGCAGTATTTT
CDR3 protein: CASSPRPGGGTDTQYF

J gene: TRBJ2-1
V gene: TRBV6-4
D gene: TRBD2
clone size: few
CDR3 DNA: TGTGCCAGCAGCCTAGCGGGGGGTTATGAGCAGTTCTTC
CDR3 protein: CASSLAGGYEQFF

J gene: TRBJ2-5
V gene: TRBV10-3
D gene: .
clone size: .
CDR3 DNA: TGTGCCATCAGTGCTGAGGGTCGTGATCAAGAGACCCAGTACTTC
CDR3 protein: CAISAEGRDQETQYF

J gene: TRBJ2-7
V gene: TRBV6-5
D gene: .
clone size: .
CDR3 DNA: TGTGCCAGCCGACTTCTTTATGAGCAGTACTTC
CDR3 protein: CASRLLYEQYF

J gene: TRBJ2-5
V gene: TRBV5-1
D gene: .
clone size: .
CDR3 DNA: TGCGCCAGCAGGAAAGGGGCGGAAGAGACCCAGTACTTC
CDR3 protein: CASRKGAEETQYF

J gene: TRBJ2-1
V gene: TRBV7-2
D gene: TRBD1
clone size: .
CDR3 DNA: TGTGCCAGCAGCACCCGGGACAGGGTTTACAATGAGCAGTTCTTC
CDR3 protein: CASSTRDRVYNEQFF

J gene: TRBJ1-4
V gene: TRBV18
D gene: TRBD1
clone size: .
CDR3 DNA: TGTGCCAGCTCACCGGGACAGTTTAGTGAAAAACTGTTTTTT
CDR3 protein: CASSPGQFSEKLFF

J gene: TRBJ1-5
V gene: TRBV19
D gene: .
clone size: .
CDR3 DNA: TGTGCCAGTAGTAAGGGGAAGGGCAATCAGCCCCAGCATTTT
CDR3 protein: CASSKGKGNQPQHF

J gene: TRBJ2-7
V gene: TRBV12-3/TRBV12-4
D gene: TRBD1
clone size: .
CDR3 DNA: TGTGCCAGCAGGACCCGGGACAGCTACGAGCAGTACTTC
CDR3 protein: CASRTRDSYEQYF

J gene: TRBJ1-5
V gene: TRBV10-2
D gene: TRBD1
clone size: .
CDR3 DNA: TGCGCCAGCAGTGAGCTTCGACAGGGCCCCCAGCATTTT
CDR3 protein: CASSELRQGPQHF

J gene: TRBJ1-4
V gene: TRBV5-8
D gene: TRBD1
clone size: .
CDR3 DNA: TGTGCCAGCAGCTCGTTTGGGAGACAGGGAAGGCCAGGTGAAAAACTGTTTTTT
CDR3 protein: CASSSFGRQGRPGEKLFF

J gene: TRBJ1-5
V gene: TRBV5-3
D gene: .
clone size: .
CDR3 DNA: TGTGCCAGAAGCTTGCGGGGGAATCAGCCCCAGCATTTT
CDR3 protein: CARSLRGNQPQHF

J gene: TRBJ2-7
V gene: TRBV9
D gene: TRBD2
clone size: .
CDR3 DNA: TGTGCCAGCAGCGTAGGGGAGGGCTCAAAGGAAGAGCAGTACTTC
CDR3 protein: CASSVGEGSKEEQYF

J gene: TRBJ1-2
V gene: TRBV6-4
D gene: TRBD1
clone size: .
CDR3 DNA: TGTGCCAGCAGTGGGAACAGGGGTCGTGGCTACACCTTC
CDR3 protein: CASSGNRGRGYTF

J gene: TRBJ2-2
V gene: TRBV30
D gene: TRBD1
clone size: .
CDR3 DNA: TGTGCCTGGAGGAGAGGGACAGAAAACACCGGGGAGCTGTTTTTT
CDR3 protein: CAWRRGTENTGELFF

J gene: TRBJ1-2
V gene: TRBV27
D gene: TRBD1
clone size: .
CDR3 DNA: TGTGCCAGCAGGGCGACAGGGGGCGGAGGCTACACCTTC
CDR3 protein: CASRATGGGGYTF

J gene: TRBJ1-3
V gene: TRBV6-5
D gene: .
clone size: .
CDR3 DNA: TGTGCCAGCACCAGGACCGGGGGAGGAAACACCATATATTTT
CDR3 protein: CASTRTGGGNTIYF

J gene: TRBJ1-2
V gene: TRBV9
D gene: .
clone size: .
CDR3 DNA: TGTGCCAGCAGCGTAGGTGAGAGCTATGGCTACACCTTC
CDR3 protein: CASSVGESYGYTF

J gene: TRBJ2-7
V gene: TRBV3-1/TRBV3-2
D gene: TRBD2
clone size: .
CDR3 DNA: TGTGCCAGCAGCCAAGATTTAGGAGCGGGGTCCGAGCAGTACTTC
CDR3 protein: CASSQDLGAGSEQYF

J gene: TRBJ1-1
V gene: TRBV29-1
D gene: .
clone size: .
CDR3 DNA: TGCAGCGTTGCAAACACTGAAGCTTTCTTT
CDR3 protein: CSVANTEAFF

J gene: TRBJ2-4
V gene: TRBV7-2
D gene: TRBD1
clone size: .
CDR3 DNA: TGTGCCAGCAGCTTCCCGACAGGGAATTTGAACATTCAGTACTTC
CDR3 protein: CASSFPTGNLNIQYF

J gene: TRBJ1-4
V gene: TRBV6-6
D gene: .
clone size: .
CDR3 DNA: TGTGCCAGCAGGGACTCAACTAATGAAAAACTGTTTTTT
CDR3 protein: CASRDSTNEKLFF

J gene: TRBJ2-3
V gene: TRBV30
D gene: TRBD1
clone size: .
CDR3 DNA: TGTGCCTGGAGCCGCGACAGGGCCACAGATACGCAGTATTTT
CDR3 protein: CAWSRDRATDTQYF

J gene: TRBJ1-5
V gene: TRBV30
D gene: TRBD1
clone size: .
CDR3 DNA: TGTGCCTGGAGTGCCTATCGAGGGACAGGGGTCTTATCAATTTATCAGCCCCAGCATTTT
CDR3 protein: CAWSAYRGTGVLSIYQPQHF

J gene: TRBJ1-3
V gene: TRBV3-1/TRBV3-2
D gene: .
clone size: few
CDR3 DNA: TGTGCCAGCAGCCAAAACACAGGGTCTGGAAACACCATATATTTT
CDR3 protein: CASSQNTGSGNTIYF

J gene: TRBJ1-5
V gene: TRBV5-1
D gene: .
clone size: few
CDR3 DNA: TGCGCCAGCAGCTTGGGCGGGTTTACTCAGCCCCAGCATTTT
CDR3 protein: CASSLGGFTQPQHF

J gene: TRBJ2-3
V gene: TRBV5-6
D gene: .
clone size: .
CDR3 DNA: TGTGCCAGCAGCGAGGGAATAGATACGCAGTATTTT
CDR3 protein: CASSEGIDTQYF

J gene: TRBJ1-1
V gene: TRBV20-1
D gene: .
clone size: .
CDR3 DNA: TGCAGTGCTAGTGTTACAGTGAACACTGAAGCTTTCTTT
CDR3 protein: CSASVTVNTEAFF

J gene: TRBJ2-2
V gene: TRBV2
D gene: .
clone size: .
CDR3 DNA: TGTGCCAGCAGTGAATATCAGGGGGGTACCGGGGAGCTGTTTTTT
CDR3 protein: CASSEYQGGTGELFF

J gene: TRBJ1-1
V gene: TRBV9
D gene: TRBD1
clone size: .
CDR3 DNA: TGTGCCAGCAGCGTAGGGTCAGGGGGGACTGAAGCTTTCTTT
CDR3 protein: CASSVGSGGTEAFF

J gene: TRBJ1-5
V gene: TRBV7-2
D gene: .
clone size: .
CDR3 DNA: TGTGCCAGCAGCCGCTACAGCAGCCAGCCCCAGCATTTT
CDR3 protein: CASSRYSSQPQHF

J gene: TRBJ1-2
V gene: TRBV2
D gene: .
clone size: .
CDR3 DNA: TGTGCCAGCGGGGGGGACTCTAACTATGGCTACACCTTC
CDR3 protein: CASGGDSNYGYTF

J gene: TRBJ2-7
V gene: TRBV9
D gene: TRBD2
clone size: .
CDR3 DNA: TGTGCCAGCAGCGGGCAGCGGGGGGGCGGGTACGAGCAGTACTTC
CDR3 protein: CASSGQRGGGYEQYF

J gene: TRBJ1-5
V gene: TRBV19
D gene: TRBD1
clone size: .
CDR3 DNA: TGTGCCAGTAGTTCCAGCGGGGCAGGGGGCCCACCCCAGCATTTT
CDR3 protein: CASSSSGAGGPPQHF

J gene: TRBJ2-7
V gene: TRBV7-9
D gene: TRBD2
clone size: .
CDR3 DNA: TGTGCCAGCAGCCCTAGCGGGGGCATTGGGGAGCAGTACTTC
CDR3 protein: CASSPSGGIGEQYF

J gene: TRBJ2-7
V gene: TRBV18
D gene: TRBD1
clone size: .
CDR3 DNA: TGTGCCAGCTCACCAGGGACAGGGGAGACCCACGAGCAGTACTTC
CDR3 protein: CASSPGTGETHEQYF

J gene: TRBJ2-7
V gene: TRBV7-6
D gene: .
clone size: .
CDR3 DNA: TGTGCCAGCAGCCGTATCCCGACTGAGTCCTACGAGCAGTACTTC
CDR3 protein: CASSRIPTESYEQYF

J gene: TRBJ2-1
V gene: TRBV10-3
D gene: .
clone size: .
CDR3 DNA: TGTGCCACCAATCAGAGAGCGGATAACAATGAGCAGTTCTTC
CDR3 protein: CATNQRADNNEQFF

J gene: TRBJ1-4
V gene: TRBV7-9
D gene: TRBD1
clone size: once
CDR3 DNA: TGTGCCAGCAGCGTGGGAGGGACAGGGAATGAAAAACTGTTTTTT
CDR3 protein: CASSVGGTGNEKLFF

J gene: TRBJ2-1
V gene: TRBV2
D gene: .
clone size: .
CDR3 DNA: TGTGCCAGCAGTGATAGAGCGATCTACAATGAGCAGTTCTTC
CDR3 protein: CASSDRAIYNEQFF

J gene: TRBJ2-3
V gene: TRBV14
D gene: .
clone size: .
CDR3 DNA: TGTGCCAGCAGCCAAGATCGGGTTAGTGCAGATACGCAGTATTTT
CDR3 protein: CASSQDRVSADTQYF

J gene: TRBJ1-1
V gene: TRBV21-1
D gene: .
clone size: .
CDR3 DNA: TGTGCCAGCATCAAACCCCAGGGGGTGAACACTGAAGCTTTCTTT
CDR3 protein: CASIKPQGVNTEAFF

J gene: TRBJ1-2
V gene: TRBV5-1
D gene: TRBD1
clone size: .
CDR3 DNA: TGCGCCAGCAGCTTGATACTGGGGACAGGGATTGGCTACACCTTC
CDR3 protein: CASSLILGTGIGYTF